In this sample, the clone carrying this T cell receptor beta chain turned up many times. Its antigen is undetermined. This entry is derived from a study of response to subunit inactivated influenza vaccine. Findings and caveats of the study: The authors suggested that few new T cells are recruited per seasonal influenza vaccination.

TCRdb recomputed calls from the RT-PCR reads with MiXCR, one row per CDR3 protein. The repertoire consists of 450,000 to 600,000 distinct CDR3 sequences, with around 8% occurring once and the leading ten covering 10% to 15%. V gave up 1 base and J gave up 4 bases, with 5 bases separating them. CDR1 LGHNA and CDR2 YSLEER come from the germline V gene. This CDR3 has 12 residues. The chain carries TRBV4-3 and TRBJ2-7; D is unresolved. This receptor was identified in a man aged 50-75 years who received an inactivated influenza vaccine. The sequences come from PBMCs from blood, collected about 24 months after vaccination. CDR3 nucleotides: TGCGCCAGCAGCCAAGGGCAGTACGAGCAGTACTTC. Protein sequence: CASSQGQYEQYF.